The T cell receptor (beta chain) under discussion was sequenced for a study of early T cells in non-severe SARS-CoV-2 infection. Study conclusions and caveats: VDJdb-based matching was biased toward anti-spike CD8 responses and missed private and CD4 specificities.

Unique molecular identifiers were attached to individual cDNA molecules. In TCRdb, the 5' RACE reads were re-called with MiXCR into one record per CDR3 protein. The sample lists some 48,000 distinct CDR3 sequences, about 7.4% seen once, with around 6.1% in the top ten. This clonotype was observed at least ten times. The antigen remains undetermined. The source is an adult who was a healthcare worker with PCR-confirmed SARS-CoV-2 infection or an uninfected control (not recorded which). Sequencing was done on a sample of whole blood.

The CDR3 loop reads CASSTNYLGQGSNTGELFF. For the CDR3, the DNA is TGTGCCAGTAGTACGAACTACCTTGGACAGGGATCTAACACCGGGGAGCTGTTTTTT. The genes are TRBV19 and TRBJ2-2; the match to TRBD1 covers 8 bases. V was pared by 4 bases and J by 2 bases, with 15 bases of the junction left unmatched. The germline gives CDR1 LNHDA, CDR2 SQIVND (reference sequence). The CDR3 consists of 19 residues.